Ten or more counts support the clone carrying this TCR beta chain. These data originate in a study of human T cells and chemical hapten exposure. Time point reported: pre-sensitization, week 0. Described treatment: therapeutic diphenylcyclopropenone sensitization with weekly scalp DPC. Trimming removed 3 bases from V and 7 bases from J, with 12 bases in between. The CDR3 runs to 13 residues. Each CDR3 protein gets one entry after TCRdb re-called the RACE reads with MiXCR. In the table there are about 380,000 distinct CDR3 sequences, approximately 5.1% of which are singletons. The V and J genes are TRBV12-3 or TRBV12-4 and TRBJ2-5; D may be TRBD1 (6 bases). Sequenced material: whole blood, taken in connection with sensitization to the hapten diphenylcyclopropenone (DPC). This receptor was obtained from a woman aged 50 to 60 with alopecia areata. Some clones in this sample may be carry-over from other donors' samples. The CDR3 nucleotides read TGTGCCAGCAGTTTCGCGACAGGAAGGACCCAGTACTTC. Its translation: CASSFATGRTQYF.